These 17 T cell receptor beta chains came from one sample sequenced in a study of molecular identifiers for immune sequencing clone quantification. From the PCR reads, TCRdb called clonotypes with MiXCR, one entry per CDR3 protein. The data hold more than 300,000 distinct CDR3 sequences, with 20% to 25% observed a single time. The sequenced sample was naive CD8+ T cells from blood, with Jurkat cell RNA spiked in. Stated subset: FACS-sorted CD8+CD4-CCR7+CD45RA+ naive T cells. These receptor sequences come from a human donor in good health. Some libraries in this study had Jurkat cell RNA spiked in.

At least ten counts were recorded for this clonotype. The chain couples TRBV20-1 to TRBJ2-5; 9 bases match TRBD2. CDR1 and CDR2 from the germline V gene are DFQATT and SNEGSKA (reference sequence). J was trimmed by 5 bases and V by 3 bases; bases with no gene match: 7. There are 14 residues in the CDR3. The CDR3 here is CSASPASGDETQYF. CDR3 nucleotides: TGCAGTGCTAGCCCGGCTAGCGGGGATGAGACCCAGTACTTC.

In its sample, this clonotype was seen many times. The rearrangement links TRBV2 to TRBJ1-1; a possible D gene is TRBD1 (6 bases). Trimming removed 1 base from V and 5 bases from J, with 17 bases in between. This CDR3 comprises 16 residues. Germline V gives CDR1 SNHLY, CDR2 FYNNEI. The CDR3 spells CASSEVLVQGETEAFF. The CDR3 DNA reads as TGTGCCAGCAGTGAAGTGTTGGTACAGGGTGAGACTGAAGCTTTCTTT.

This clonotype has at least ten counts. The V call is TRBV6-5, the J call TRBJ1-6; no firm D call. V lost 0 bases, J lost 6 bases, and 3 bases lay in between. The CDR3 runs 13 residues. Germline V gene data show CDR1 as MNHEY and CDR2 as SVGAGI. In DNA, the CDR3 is TGTGCCAGCAGTTACTCCCGTAATTCACCCCTCCACTTT. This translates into CASSYSRNSPLHF.

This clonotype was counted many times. The CDR3 sequence is CASSYGLATVDTQYF. The CDR3 region has the DNA TGTGCCAGCAGTTACGGACTAGCGACCGTCGATACGCAGTATTTT. This chain links TRBV12-3 or TRBV12-4 with TRBJ2-3; 9 bases are shared with TRBD2. Losses at the gene ends were 4 bases for V and 6 bases for J; bases not matched to a gene: 8. This CDR3 has 15 residues.

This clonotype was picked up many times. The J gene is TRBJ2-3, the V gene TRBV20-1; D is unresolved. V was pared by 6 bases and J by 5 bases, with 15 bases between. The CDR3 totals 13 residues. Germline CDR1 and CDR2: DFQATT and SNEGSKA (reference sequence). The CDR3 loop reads CSAPPVVGDTQYF. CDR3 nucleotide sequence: TGCAGTGCCCCCCCCGTAGTCGGAGATACGCAGTATTTT.

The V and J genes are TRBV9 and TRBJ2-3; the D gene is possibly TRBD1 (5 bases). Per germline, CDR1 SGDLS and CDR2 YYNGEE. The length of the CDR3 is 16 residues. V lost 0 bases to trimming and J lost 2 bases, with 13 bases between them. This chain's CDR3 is CASSVGQQALTDTQYF. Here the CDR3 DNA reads TGTGCCAGCAGCGTAGGACAGCAAGCACTCACAGATACGCAGTATTTT.

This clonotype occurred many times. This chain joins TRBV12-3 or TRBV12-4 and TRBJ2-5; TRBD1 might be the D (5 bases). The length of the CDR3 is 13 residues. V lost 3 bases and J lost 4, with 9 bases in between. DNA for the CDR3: TGTGCCAGCAGTTTGGCAGGGCGAGAGACCCAGTACTTC. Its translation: CASSLAGRETQYF.

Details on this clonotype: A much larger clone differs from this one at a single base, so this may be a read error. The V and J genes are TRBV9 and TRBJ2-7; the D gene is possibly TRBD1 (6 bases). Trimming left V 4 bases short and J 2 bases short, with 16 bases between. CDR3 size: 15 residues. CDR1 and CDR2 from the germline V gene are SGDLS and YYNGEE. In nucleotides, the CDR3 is TGTGCCAGCAGCCCCGAGGACAGTGTAACCTACGAGCAGTACTTC. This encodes CASSPEDSVTYEQYF.

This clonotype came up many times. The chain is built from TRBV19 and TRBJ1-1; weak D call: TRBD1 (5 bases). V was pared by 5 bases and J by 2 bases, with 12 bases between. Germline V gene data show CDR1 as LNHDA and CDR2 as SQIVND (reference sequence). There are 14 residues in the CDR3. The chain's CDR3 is CASSWGSPNTEAFF. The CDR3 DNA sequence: TGTGCCAGTAGTTGGGGGTCACCAAACACTGAAGCTTTCTTT.

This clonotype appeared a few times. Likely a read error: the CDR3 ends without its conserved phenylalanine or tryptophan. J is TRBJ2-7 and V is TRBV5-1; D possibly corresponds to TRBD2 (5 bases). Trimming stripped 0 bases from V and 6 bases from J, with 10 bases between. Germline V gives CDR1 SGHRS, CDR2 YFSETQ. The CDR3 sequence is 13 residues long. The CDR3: CASSLDGGFEQYS. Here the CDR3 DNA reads TGCGCCAGCAGCTTGGACGGCGGGTTCGAGCAGTACTCC.

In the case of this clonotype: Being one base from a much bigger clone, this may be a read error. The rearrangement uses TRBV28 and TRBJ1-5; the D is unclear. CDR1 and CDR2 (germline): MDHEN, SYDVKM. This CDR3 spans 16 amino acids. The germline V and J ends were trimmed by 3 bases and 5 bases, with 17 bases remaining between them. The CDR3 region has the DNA TGTGCCAGCAGTTTTCGGGGTTCATCTTTGGATCAGCCCCAGCATTTT. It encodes CASSFRGSSLDQPQHF. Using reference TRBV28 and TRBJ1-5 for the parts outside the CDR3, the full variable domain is DVKVTQSSRYLVKRTGEKVFLECVQDMDHENMFWYRQDPGLGLRLIYFSYDVKMKEKGDIPEGYSVSREKKERFSLILESASTNQTSMYLCASSFRGSSLDQPQHFGDGTRLSIL.

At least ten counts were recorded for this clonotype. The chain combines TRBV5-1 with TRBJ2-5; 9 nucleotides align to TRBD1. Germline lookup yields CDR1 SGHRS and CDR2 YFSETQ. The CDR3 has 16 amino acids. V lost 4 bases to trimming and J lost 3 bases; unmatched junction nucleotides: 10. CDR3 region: CASSPGEGQGKETQYF. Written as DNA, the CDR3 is TGCGCCAGCAGCCCCGGAGAAGGACAGGGGAAAGAGACCCAGTACTTC. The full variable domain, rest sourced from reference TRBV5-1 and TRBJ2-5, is KAGVTQTPRYLIKTRGQQVTLSCSPISGHRSVSWYQQTPGQGLQFLFEYFSETQRNKGNFPGRFSGRQFSNSRSEMNVSTLELGDSALYLCASSPGEGQGKETQYFGPGTRLLVL.

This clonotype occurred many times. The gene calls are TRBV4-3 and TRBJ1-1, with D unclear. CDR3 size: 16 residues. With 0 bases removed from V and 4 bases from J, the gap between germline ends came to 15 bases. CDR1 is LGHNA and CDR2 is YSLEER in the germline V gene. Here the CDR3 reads CASSQEYSLDGTEAFF. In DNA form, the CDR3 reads TGCGCCAGCAGCCAAGAGTACAGCTTGGATGGCACTGAAGCTTTCTTT.

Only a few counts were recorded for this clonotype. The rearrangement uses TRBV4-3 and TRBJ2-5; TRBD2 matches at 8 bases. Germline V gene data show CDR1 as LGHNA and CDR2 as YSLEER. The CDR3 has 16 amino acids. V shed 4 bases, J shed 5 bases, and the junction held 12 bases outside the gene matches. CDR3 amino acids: CASSPEWSGGSETQYF. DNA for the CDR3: TGCGCCAGCAGCCCTGAGTGGAGCGGGGGTAGCGAGACCCAGTACTTC.

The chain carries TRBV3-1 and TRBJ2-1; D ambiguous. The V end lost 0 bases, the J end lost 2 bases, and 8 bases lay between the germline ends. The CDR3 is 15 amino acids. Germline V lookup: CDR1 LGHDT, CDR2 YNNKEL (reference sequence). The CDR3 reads CASSQDPSPYNEQFF. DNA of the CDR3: TGTGCCAGCAGCCAAGATCCCAGCCCCTACAATGAGCAGTTCTTC.

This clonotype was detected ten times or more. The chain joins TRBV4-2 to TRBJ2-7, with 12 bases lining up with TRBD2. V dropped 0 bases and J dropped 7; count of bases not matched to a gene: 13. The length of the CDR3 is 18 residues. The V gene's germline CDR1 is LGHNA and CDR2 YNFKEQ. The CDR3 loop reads CASSQDGLAGGLSGEQYF. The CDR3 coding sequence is TGTGCCAGCAGCCAAGACGGCCTAGCGGGAGGGCTGAGTGGTGAGCAGTACTTC.

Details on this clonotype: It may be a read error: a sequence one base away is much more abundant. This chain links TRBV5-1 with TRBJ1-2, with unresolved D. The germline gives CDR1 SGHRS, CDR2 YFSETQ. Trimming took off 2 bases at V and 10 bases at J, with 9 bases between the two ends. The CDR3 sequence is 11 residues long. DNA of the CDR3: TGCGCCAGCAGCTTTGCGGGCGACTACACCTTC. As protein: CASSFAGDYTF.